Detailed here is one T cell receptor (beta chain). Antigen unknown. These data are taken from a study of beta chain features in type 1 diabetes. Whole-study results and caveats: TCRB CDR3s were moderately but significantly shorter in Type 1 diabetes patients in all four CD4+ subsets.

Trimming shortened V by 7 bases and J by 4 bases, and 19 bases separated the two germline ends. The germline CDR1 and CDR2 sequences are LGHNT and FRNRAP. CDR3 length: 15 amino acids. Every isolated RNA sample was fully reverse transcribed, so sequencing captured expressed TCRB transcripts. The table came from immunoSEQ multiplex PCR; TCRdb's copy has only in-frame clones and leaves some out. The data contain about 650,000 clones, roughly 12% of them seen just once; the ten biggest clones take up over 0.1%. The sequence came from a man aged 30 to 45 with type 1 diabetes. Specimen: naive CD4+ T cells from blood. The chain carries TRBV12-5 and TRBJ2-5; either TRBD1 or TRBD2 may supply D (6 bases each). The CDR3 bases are TGTGCTAGTGCCCCGACCCAGGGGCGGGGAGAGACCCAGTACTTC. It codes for CASAPTQGRGETQYF.